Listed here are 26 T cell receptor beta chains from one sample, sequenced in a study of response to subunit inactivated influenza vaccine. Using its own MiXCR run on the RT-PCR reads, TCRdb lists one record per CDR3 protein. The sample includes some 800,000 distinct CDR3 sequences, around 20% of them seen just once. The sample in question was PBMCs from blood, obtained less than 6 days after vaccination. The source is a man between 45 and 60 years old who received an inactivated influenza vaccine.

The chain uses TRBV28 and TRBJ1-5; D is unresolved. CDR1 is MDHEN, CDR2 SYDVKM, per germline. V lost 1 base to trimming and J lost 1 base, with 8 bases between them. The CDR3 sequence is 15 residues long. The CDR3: CASSLSGPSNQPQHF. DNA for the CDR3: TGTGCCAGCAGTTTATCCGGGCCGAGCAATCAGCCCCAGCATTTT.

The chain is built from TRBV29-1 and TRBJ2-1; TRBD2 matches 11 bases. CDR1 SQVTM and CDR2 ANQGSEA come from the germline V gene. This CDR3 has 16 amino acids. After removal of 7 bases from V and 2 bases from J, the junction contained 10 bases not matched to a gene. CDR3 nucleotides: TGCAGCGCTACATCTAGCGGGAGGTTGGCCTACAATGAGCAGTTCTTC. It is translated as CSATSSGRLAYNEQFF.

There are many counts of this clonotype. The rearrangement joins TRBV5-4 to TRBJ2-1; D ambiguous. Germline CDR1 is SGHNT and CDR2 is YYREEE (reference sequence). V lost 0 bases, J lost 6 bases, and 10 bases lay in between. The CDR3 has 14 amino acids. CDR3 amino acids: CASSLDKGLNEQFF. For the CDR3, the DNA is TGTGCCAGCAGCTTGGATAAGGGTCTCAATGAGCAGTTCTTC.

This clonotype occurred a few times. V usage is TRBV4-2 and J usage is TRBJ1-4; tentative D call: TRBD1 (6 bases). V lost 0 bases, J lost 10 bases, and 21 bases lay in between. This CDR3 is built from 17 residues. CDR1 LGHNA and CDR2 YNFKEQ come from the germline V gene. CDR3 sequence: CASSQETFGGGGRKLFF. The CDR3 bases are TGTGCCAGCAGCCAAGAGACTTTCGGGGGCGGTGGAAGAAAACTGTTTTTT.

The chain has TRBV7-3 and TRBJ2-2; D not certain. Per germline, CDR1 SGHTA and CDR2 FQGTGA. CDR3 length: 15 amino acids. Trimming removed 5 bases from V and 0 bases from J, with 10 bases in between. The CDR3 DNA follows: TGTGCCAGCAGCGCCCAAAGGTCGAACACCGGGGAGCTGTTTTTT. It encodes CASSAQRSNTGELFF. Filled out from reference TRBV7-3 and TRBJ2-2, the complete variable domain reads GAGVSQTPSNKVTEKGKYVELRCDPISGHTALYWYRQSLGQGPEFLIYFQGTGAADDSGLPNDRFFAVRPEGSVSTLKIQRTERGDSAVYLCASSAQRSNTGELFFGEGSRLTVL.

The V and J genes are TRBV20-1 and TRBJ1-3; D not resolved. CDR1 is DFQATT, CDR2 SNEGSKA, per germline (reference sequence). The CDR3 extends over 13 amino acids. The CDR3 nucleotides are TGCGGAACGTCTCGGCTTATCGGAAACACCATATATTTT. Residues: CGTSRLIGNTIYF.

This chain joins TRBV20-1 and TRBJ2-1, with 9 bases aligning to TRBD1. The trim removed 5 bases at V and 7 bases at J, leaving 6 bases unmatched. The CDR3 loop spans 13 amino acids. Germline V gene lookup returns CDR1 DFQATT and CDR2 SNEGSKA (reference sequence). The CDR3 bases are TGCAGTGCTCCAAGGACAGGGGAAAATGAGCAGTTCTTC. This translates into CSAPRTGENEQFF.

Written as DNA, the CDR3 is TGCAGCGTTACCCCGGGACAGAAAAGCACAGATACGCAGTATTTT. Residues: CSVTPGQKSTDTQYF. V usage is TRBV29-1 and J usage is TRBJ2-3; TRBD1 aligns across 7 bases. The CDR3 contains 15 residues. The V gene's germline CDR1 is SQVTM and CDR2 ANQGSEA. Germline trimming cut 5 bases from V and 0 bases from J; bases unmatched to any gene: 8.

DNA for the CDR3: TGTGCCAGCAGTCCGGGACAGGGGGAGCAGTACTTC. Translating it yields CASSPGQGEQYF. This rearrangement joins TRBV12-3 or TRBV12-4 to TRBJ2-7, with 10 bases identical to TRBD1. V lost 5 bases to trimming and J lost 7 bases; unmatched junction nucleotides: 2. This CDR3 is 12 amino acids long.

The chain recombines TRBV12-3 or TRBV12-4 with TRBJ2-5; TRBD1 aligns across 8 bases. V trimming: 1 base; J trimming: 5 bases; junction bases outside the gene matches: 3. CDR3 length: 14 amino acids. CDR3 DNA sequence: TGTGCCAGCAGTTTAGGGACAGGGATGGAGACCCAGTACTTC. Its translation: CASSLGTGMETQYF.

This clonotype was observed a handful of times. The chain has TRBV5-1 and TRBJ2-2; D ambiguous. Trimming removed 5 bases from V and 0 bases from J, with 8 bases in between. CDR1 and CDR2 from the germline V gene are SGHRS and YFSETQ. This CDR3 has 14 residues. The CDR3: CASRERANTGELFF. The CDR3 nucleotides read TGCGCCAGCAGGGAACGCGCGAACACCGGGGAGCTGTTTTTT.

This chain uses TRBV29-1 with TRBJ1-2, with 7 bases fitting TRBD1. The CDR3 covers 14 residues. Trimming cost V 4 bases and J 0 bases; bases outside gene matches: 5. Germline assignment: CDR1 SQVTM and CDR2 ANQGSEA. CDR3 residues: CSVVGGRSNYGYTF. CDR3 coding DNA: TGCAGCGTTGTAGGGGGCCGGTCTAACTATGGCTACACCTTC.

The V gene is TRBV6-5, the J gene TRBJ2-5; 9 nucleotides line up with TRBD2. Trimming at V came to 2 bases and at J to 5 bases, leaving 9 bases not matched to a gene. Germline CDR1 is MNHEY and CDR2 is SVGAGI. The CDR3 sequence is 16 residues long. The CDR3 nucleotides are TGTGCCAGCAGTTACAATAGCGGGAGTATCCGCGAGACCCAGTACTTC. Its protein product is CASSYNSGSIRETQYF.

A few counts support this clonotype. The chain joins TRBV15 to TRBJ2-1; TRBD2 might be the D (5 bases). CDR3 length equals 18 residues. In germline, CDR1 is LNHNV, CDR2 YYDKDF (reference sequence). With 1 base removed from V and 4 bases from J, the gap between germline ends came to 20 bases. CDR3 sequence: CATSRALEVGGGYNEQFF. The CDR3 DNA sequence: TGTGCCACCAGCAGAGCTCTAGAGGTGGGTGGAGGTTACAATGAGCAGTTCTTC.

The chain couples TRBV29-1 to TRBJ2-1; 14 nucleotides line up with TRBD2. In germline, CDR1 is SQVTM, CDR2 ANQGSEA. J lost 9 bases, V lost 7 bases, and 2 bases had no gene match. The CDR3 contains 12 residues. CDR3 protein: CSAGLAGVEQFF. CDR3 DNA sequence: TGCAGCGCGGGACTAGCGGGAGTTGAGCAGTTCTTC.

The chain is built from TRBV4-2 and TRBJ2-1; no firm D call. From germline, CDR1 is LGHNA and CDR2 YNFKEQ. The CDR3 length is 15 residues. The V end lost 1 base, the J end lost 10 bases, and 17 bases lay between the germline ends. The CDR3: CASSQGVVGSWEQFF. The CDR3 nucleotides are TGTGCCAGCAGCCAAGGGGTAGTGGGGTCTTGGGAGCAGTTCTTC.

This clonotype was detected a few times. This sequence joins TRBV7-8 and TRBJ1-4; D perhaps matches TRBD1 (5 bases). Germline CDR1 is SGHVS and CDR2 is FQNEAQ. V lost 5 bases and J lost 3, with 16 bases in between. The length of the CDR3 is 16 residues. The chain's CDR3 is CASSPGRAGANEKLFF. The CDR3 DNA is TGTGCCAGCAGCCCTGGACGGGCGGGGGCTAATGAAAAACTGTTTTTT.

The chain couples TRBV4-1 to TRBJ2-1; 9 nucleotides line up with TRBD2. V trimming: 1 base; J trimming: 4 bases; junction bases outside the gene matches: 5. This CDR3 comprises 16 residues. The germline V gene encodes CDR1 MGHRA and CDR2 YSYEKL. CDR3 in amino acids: CASSQVMAGGYNEQFF. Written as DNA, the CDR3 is TGCGCCAGCAGCCAAGTTATGGCGGGGGGGTACAATGAGCAGTTCTTC.

CDR3 bases: TGTGCCAGCAGCCCCATCTTACAGGGCTTAGGGGCCTATGGCTACACCTTC. Its translation is CASSPILQGLGAYGYTF. This chain joins TRBV9 and TRBJ1-2; D is perhaps TRBD1 (6 bases). Germline CDR1 SGDLS, CDR2 YYNGEE. The CDR3 runs to 17 residues. Trimming took off 4 bases at V and 4 bases at J, with 23 bases between the two ends.

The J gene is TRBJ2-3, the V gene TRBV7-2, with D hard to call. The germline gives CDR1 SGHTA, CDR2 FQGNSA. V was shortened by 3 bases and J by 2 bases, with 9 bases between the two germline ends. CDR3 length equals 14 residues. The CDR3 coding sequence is TGTGCCAGCAGCTTGAACGCACCCACAGATACGCAGTATTTT. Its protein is CASSLNAPTDTQYF.

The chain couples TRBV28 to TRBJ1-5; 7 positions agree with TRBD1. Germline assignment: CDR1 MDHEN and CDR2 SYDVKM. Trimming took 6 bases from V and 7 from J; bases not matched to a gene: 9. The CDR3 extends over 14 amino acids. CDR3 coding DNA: TGTGCCAGCAGACCTACAGGGGCCAAACAGCCCCAGCATTTT. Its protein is CASRPTGAKQPQHF.

CDR3 residues: CSAHLGRAAGELFF. CDR3 nucleotide sequence: TGCAGTGCTCATTTGGGACGCGCGGCCGGGGAGCTGTTTTTT. This chain uses TRBV20-1 with TRBJ2-2; D tentatively reads TRBD1 or TRBD2 (5 bases each). This CDR3 is 14 amino acids long. Trimming removed 5 bases from V and 6 bases from J, with 16 bases in between. Germline-derived CDR1 and CDR2 are DFQATT and SNEGSKA (reference sequence).

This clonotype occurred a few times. Written as DNA, the CDR3 is TGTGCCAGCAGTCCAGCGGGAGAGAATACGCAGTATTTT. Its translation is CASSPAGENTQYF. J is TRBJ2-3 and V is TRBV6-1; 8 positions agree with TRBD2. CDR1 is MNHNS, CDR2 SASEGT, per germline. The CDR3 totals 13 residues. The trim removed 5 bases at V and 7 bases at J, leaving 5 bases unmatched.

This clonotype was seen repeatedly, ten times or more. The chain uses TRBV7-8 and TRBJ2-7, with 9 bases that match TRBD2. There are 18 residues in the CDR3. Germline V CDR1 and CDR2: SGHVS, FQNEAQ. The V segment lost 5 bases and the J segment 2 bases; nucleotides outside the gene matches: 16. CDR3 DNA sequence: TGTGCCAGCAGCGCCAAAGCCCCGGCTAGCGGGGCAGCCTACGAGCAGTACTTC. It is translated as CASSAKAPASGAAYEQYF.

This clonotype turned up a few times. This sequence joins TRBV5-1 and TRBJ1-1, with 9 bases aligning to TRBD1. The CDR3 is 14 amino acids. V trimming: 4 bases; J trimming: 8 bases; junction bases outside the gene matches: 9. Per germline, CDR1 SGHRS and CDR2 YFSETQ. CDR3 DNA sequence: TGCGCCAGCAGCCAGGGAGGTGGGACAGGGGAAGCTTTCTTT. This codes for CASSQGGGTGEAFF.

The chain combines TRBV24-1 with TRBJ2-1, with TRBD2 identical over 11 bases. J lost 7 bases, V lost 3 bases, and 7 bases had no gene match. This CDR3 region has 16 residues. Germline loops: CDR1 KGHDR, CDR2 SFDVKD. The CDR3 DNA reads TGTGCCACCAGTGATGTGGTCGCTAGCGGGAGGAATGAGCAGTTCTTC. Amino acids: CATSDVVASGRNEQFF.